This is a list of T cell receptor beta chains from one sample in a study of PD-L1 blockade in urothelial cancer. The assay was immunoSEQ multiplex PCR, and TCRdb's table has in-frame clones only and misses some. Of 20,000 to 25,000 clones listed, 90% are singletons. This specimen was PBMCs, taken around atezolizumab (anti-PD-L1) treatment. These receptors came from a woman aged 55-75 years with urothelial cancer. Each CDR3 is given with its conserved first and last residue.

j_gene,v_gene,CDR3aa
TRBJ1-4,TRBV11-2,CASRKIGTDEKLFF
TRBJ1-1,TRBV7-9,CASSFLKEGAAFF
TRBJ2-7,TRBV7-2,CASSLGTGDHEQYF
TRBJ2-1,TRBV4-1,CASSRTPAGGLYYNEQFF
TRBJ2-2,TRBV6-5,CASSYAGDTGELFF
TRBJ2-2,TRBV7-3,CASSLVPGGPGTGELFF
TRBJ2-7,TRBV4-3,CASSPRTGDPYEQYF
TRBJ2-1,TRBV28,CASSLTSGRSREQFF
TRBJ1-2,TRBV28,CASSLVEVYGYTF
TRBJ2-5,TRBV23-1,CASSQGAAKGQETQYF
TRBJ2-1,TRBV28,CASSIIMSSGRIDEQFF
TRBJ2-5,TRBV5-5,CASSLSTGREETQYF
TRBJ2-3,TRBV5-1,CACSGGAHTDTQYF